This TCR beta chain was observed in a study of blood T cell repertoires in COVID-19. About the research overall: From the United States, Italy and Spain came samples of acute and convalescent COVID-19.

V dropped 3 bases and J dropped 5; count of bases not matched to a gene: 5. The germline CDR1 and CDR2 sequences are SEHNR and FQNEAQ (reference sequence). The CDR3 length is 15 residues. The repertoire was sequenced with immunoSEQ multiplex PCR; TCRdb's copy has only in-frame clones and lacks some. Of 140,000 or so clones in the sample, around 90% were seen once. Specimen: peripheral blood. The sequence came from a woman in her forties or fifties with acute or convalescent COVID-19. The chain uses TRBV7-9 and TRBJ2-1, with 9 bases lining up with TRBD2. This CDR3 is CASSFPRGGNNEQFF. CDR3 in DNA: TGTGCCAGCAGCTTCCCGCGGGGGGGGAACAATGAGCAGTTCTTC.